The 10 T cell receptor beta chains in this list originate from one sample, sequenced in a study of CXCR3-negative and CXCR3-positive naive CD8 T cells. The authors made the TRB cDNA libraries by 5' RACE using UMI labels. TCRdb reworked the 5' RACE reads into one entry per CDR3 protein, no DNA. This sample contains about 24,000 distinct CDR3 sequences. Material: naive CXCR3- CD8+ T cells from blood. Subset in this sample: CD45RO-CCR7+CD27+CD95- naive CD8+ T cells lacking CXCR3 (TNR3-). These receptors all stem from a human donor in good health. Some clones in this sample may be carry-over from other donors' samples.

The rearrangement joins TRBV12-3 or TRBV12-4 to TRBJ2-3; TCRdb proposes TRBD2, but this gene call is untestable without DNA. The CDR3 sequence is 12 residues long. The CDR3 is CASTQLGDTQYF.

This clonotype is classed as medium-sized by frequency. CDR3 loop: CASSQGTRGVYTDTQYF. This chain joins TRBV28 and TRBJ2-3; TCRdb outputs TRBD2, but without DNA this stays unchecked. Germline V gives CDR1 MDHEN, CDR2 SYDVKM. This CDR3 region has 17 residues.

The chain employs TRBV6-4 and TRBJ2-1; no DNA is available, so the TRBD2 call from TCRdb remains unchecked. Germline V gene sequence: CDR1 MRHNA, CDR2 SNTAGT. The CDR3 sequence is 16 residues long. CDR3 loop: CASSDGLGREVGEQFF.

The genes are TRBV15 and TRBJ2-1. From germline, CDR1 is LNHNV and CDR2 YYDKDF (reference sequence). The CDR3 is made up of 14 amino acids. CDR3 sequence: CATSRDLVGDEQLF. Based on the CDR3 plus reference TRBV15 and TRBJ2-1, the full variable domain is DAMVIQNPRYQVTQFGKPVTLSCSQTLNHNVMYWYQQKSSQAPKLLFHYYDKDFNNEADTPDNFQSRRPNTSFCFLDIRSPGLGDTAMYLCATSRDLVGDEQLFGPGTRLTVL.

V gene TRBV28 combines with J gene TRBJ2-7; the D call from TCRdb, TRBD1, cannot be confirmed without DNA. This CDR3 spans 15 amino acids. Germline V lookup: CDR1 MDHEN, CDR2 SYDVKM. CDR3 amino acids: CASRGLGTYPYEQYF.

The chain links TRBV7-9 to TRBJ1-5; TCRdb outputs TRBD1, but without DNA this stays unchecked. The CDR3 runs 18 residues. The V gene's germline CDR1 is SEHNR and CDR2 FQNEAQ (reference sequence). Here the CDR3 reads CASSLADRGKDGNQPQHF.

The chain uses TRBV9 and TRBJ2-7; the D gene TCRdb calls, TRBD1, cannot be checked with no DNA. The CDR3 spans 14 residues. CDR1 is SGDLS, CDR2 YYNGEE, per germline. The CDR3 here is CASSVALTGNEQYF.

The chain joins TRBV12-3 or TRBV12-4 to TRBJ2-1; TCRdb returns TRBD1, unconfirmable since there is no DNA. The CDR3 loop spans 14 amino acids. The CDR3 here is CASSLDRVRHEQFF.

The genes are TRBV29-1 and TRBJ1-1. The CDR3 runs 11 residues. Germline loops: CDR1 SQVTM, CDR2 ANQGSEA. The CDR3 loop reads CSVEGNTEAFF.

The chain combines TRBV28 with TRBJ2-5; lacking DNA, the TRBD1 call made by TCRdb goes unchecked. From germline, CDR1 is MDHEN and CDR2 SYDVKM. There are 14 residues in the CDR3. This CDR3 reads CASGSGQGRETQYF. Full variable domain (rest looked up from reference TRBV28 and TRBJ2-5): DVKVTQSSRYLVKRTGEKVFLECVQDMDHENMFWYRQDPGLGLRLIYFSYDVKMKEKGDIPEGYSVSREKKERFSLILESASTNQTSMYLCASGSGQGRETQYFGPGTRLLVL.